These 11 T cell receptor beta chains share one sample of origin, sequenced in a study of T cells after yellow fever vaccination. A single record per CDR3 protein comes from TCRdb applying MiXCR to the 5' RACE reads. Here the sample spans about 500,000 distinct CDR3 sequences, about a sixth being singletons. The sequencing used PBMCs, collected more than 4 days after the first yellow fever vaccination. The source of these receptors is a man aged 18-30 years who received the YFV17D yellow fever vaccine.

The chain has TRBV6-1 and TRBJ2-3; TRBD2 is a possible D gene (5 bases). Germline CDR1 is MNHNS and CDR2 is SASEGT. CDR3 length: 16 residues. Trimming shortened V by 8 bases and J by 0 bases, and 18 bases separated the two germline ends. CDR3 amino acids: CASGTGGGTSTDTQYF. The CDR3 DNA follows: TGTGCCAGCGGAACCGGAGGAGGCACTAGCACAGATACGCAGTATTTT.

This clonotype was detected a few times. The genes are TRBV27 and TRBJ2-3; unclear D gene. CDR1 is MNHEY and CDR2 is SMNVEV in the germline V gene (reference sequence). Trimming pared 2 bases from V and 4 bases from J, leaving 25 bases between. The CDR3 length is 19 residues. CDR3 protein: CASSLEGYPRASQADTQYF. CDR3 sequence (DNA): TGTGCCAGCAGTTTAGAAGGGTACCCACGAGCGAGCCAAGCAGATACGCAGTATTTT.

The chain carries TRBV6-6 and TRBJ1-1; 8 bases are shared with TRBD1. The CDR3 is 13 amino acids. The V segment lost 2 bases and the J segment 10 bases; nucleotides outside the gene matches: 6. Germline V CDR1 and CDR2: MNHNY, SVGAGI (reference sequence). CDR3: CASSYAGGDTAFF. The CDR3 bases are TGTGCCAGCAGTTACGCAGGGGGCGATACAGCTTTCTTT.

This clonotype came up many times. The rearrangement joins TRBV12-3 or TRBV12-4 to TRBJ1-6, with D tentatively TRBD1 (5 bases). The germline V and J ends were trimmed by 5 bases and 9 bases, with 14 bases remaining between them. The CDR3 covers 14 residues. The CDR3 nucleotides read TGTGCCAGCAGTCTGGGGGGAGGTAGTTCACCCCTCCACTTT. Translation gives CASSLGGGSSPLHF.

This clonotype was observed a few times. V is TRBV5-1 and J is TRBJ2-2; D unclear. V was trimmed by 4 bases and J by 3 bases, leaving 10 bases between them. Germline V gene data show CDR1 as SGHRS and CDR2 as YFSETQ. This CDR3 contains 14 residues. CDR3 sequence reads: CASSPGQDTGELFF. CDR3 sequence (DNA): TGCGCCAGCAGCCCGGGCCAGGACACCGGGGAGCTGTTTTTT.

The rearrangement links TRBV6-1 to TRBJ2-2, with 7 bases that match TRBD1. The J segment lost 4 bases and the V segment lost 7 bases, leaving 6 bases of the junction unmatched. Germline CDR1 MNHNS, CDR2 SASEGT. The CDR3 runs 14 residues. The CDR3 nucleotides are TGTGCCAGCATACCACAGGGGTTCACCGGGGAGCTGTTTTTT. Amino acids: CASIPQGFTGELFF.

This clonotype was observed at least ten times. The genes are TRBV29-1 and TRBJ2-5; 10 positions agree with TRBD1. The CDR3 length is 15 residues. CDR1 is SQVTM and CDR2 is ANQGSEA in the germline V gene. V dropped 7 bases and J dropped 4; count of bases not matched to a gene: 12. CDR3 sequence: CSAPSGTGVGETQYF. As DNA, the CDR3 is TGCAGCGCCCCTTCCGGGACAGGGGTGGGAGAGACCCAGTACTTC.

This clonotype has at least ten counts. J is TRBJ2-3 and V is TRBV4-3, with D possibly matching TRBD2 (7 bases). The germline CDR1 and CDR2 sequences are LGHNA and YSLEER. The CDR3 consists of 17 residues. The V gene lost 1 base and the J gene lost 2 bases, with 16 bases spanning the gap. The chain's CDR3 is CASSQGSAGAYTDTQYF. The CDR3 DNA follows: TGCGCCAGCAGCCAAGGTTCTGCGGGGGCTTACACAGATACGCAGTATTTT.

At least ten counts were recorded for this clonotype. The rearrangement links TRBV5-4 to TRBJ1-1; maybe TRBD1 (5 bases). The CDR3 contains 12 residues. Trimming stripped 3 bases from V and 7 bases from J, with 10 bases between. From germline, CDR1 is SGHNT and CDR2 YYREEE (reference sequence). The CDR3 DNA sequence: TGTGCCAGCAGCTGGGGACCGAATGAAGCTTTCTTT. It codes for CASSWGPNEAFF.

This clonotype was recorded a few times. This chain links TRBV4-3 with TRBJ1-4; D is unresolved. This CDR3 has 13 residues. Germline assignment: CDR1 LGHNA and CDR2 YSLEER. V was clipped by 0 bases and J by 11 bases, with 10 bases between them. The chain's CDR3 is CASSQDVSEKLFF. The CDR3 DNA follows: TGCGCCAGCAGCCAAGATGTCAGCGAGAAACTGTTTTTT.

This clonotype was found a few times. This chain connects TRBV18 to TRBJ2-5; 10 bases match TRBD2. Per germline, CDR1 KGHSH and CDR2 LQKENI. Trimming at V came to 1 base and at J to 4 bases, leaving 6 bases not matched to a gene. The length of the CDR3 is 16 residues. DNA for the CDR3: TGTGCCAGCTCACCACGCGGTAGCGGGGGGTCAGAGACCCAGTACTTC. It encodes CASSPRGSGGSETQYF.